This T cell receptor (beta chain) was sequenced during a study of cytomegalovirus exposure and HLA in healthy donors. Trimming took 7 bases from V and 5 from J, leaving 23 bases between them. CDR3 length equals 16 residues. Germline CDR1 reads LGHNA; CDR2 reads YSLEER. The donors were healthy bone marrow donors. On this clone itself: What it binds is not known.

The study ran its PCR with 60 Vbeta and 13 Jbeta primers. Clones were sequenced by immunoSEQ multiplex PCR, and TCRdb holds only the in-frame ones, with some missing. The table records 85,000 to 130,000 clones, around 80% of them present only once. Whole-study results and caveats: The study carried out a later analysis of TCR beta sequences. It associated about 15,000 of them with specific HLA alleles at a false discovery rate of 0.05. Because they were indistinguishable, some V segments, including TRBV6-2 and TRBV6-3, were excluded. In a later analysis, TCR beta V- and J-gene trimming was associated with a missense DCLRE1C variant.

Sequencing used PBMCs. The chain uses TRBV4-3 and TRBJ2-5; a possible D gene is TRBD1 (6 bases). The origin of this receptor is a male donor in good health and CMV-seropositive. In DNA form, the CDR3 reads TGCGCCAGCACCGAATTAAGGACAGAGTCCTCCGAGACCCAGTACTTC. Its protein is CASTELRTESSETQYF.